This TCR beta chain was identified during a study of T cell repertoires in cytomegalovirus infection. The overall study: Indications came from public TCR beta signatures; they pointed to CMV infection and to a matching HLA type.

TCRdb reprocessed the reads via MiXCR and lists one record per CDR3 protein. The sample holds nearly 450,000 distinct CDR3 sequences, approximately 30% seen once. The CDR3 loop spans 15 amino acids. V lost 11 bases and J lost 11, with 28 bases in between. From germline, CDR1 is MNHNY and CDR2 SVGAGI (reference sequence). The receptor's source is a human donor in good health (CMV status not recorded). Some clones in this sample may be carry-over from other donors' samples. Input material: PBMCs. The chain uses TRBV6-6 and TRBJ1-5; D is unresolved. DNA of the CDR3: TGTGCCTCCAAGGACCTCCCCGGTTCGGGATCAGCCCAGCATTTT. Translating it yields CASKDLPGSGSAQHF.